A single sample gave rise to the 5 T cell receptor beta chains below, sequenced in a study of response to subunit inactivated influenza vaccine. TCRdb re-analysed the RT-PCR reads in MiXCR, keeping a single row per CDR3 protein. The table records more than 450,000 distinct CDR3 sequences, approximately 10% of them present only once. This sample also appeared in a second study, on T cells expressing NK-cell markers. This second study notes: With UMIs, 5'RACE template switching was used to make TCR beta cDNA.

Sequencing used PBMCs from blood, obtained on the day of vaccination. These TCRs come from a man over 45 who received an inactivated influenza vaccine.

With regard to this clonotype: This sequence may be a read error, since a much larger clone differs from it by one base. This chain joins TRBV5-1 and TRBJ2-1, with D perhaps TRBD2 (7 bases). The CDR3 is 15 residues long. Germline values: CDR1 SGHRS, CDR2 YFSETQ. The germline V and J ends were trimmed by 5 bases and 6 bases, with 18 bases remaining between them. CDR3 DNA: TGCGCCAGCAGTTGGCCGGCGGGGGCCCCCAATGAGCAGTTCTTC. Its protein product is CASSWPAGAPNEQFF.

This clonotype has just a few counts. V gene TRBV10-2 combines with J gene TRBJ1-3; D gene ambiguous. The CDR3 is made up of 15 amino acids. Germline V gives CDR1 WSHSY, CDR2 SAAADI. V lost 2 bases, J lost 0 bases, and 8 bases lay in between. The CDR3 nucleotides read TGCGCCAGCAGTGAGCAGGCTCGCTCTGGAAACACCATATATTTT. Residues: CASSEQARSGNTIYF.

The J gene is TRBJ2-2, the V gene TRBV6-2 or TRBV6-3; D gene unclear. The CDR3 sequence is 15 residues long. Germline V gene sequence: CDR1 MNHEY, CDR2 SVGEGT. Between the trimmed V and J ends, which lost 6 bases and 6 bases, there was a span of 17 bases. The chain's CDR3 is CASSRVRAVSGELFF. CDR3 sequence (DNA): TGTGCCAGCAGCCGTGTCCGCGCAGTGTCCGGGGAGCTGTTTTTT.

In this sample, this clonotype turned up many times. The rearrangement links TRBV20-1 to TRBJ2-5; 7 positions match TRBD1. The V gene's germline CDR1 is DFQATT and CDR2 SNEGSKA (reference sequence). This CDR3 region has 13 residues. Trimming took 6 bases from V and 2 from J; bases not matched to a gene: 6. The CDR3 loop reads CSAGYRGQETQYF. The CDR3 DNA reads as TGCAGTGCAGGATACAGGGGTCAAGAGACCCAGTACTTC.

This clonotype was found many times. CDR3 nucleotide sequence: TGTGCCAGCAGCAGCGTGGTAGATACATCCTACGAGCAGTACTTC. This codes for CASSSVVDTSYEQYF. The rearrangement links TRBV7-2 to TRBJ2-7; D unclear. Between the trimmed V and J ends, which lost 5 bases and 1 base, there was a span of 15 bases. The CDR3 has 15 amino acids. CDR1 is SGHTA and CDR2 is FQGNSA in the germline V gene. Full variable domain (rest looked up from reference TRBV7-2 and TRBJ2-7): GAGVSQSPSNKVTEKGKDVELRCDPISGHTALYWYRQSLGQGLEFLIYFQGNSAPDKSGLPSDRFSAERTGGSVSTLTIQRTQQEDSAVYLCASSSVVDTSYEQYFGPGTRLTVT.